This T cell receptor beta chain was identified during a study of identical twins. Study results and caveats: Insertions were fewer in abundant cord blood beta clonotypes, whereas memory repertoires showed none of this pattern. Excess twin sharing in beta out-of-frame sequences was weaker.

V dropped 6 bases and J dropped 1 base, with 9 bases sitting between them. The CDR3 extends over 13 amino acids. CDR1 and CDR2 from the germline V gene are MNHNS and SASEGT. Only a few counts were recorded for this clonotype. Its antigen is undetermined. A single record per CDR3 protein comes from TCRdb applying MiXCR to the 5' RACE reads. The sample contains 450,000 or so distinct CDR3 sequences, approximately 15% of which appear only once. Separately, the same data were catalogued under a study of yellow fever vaccine responses in identical twins.

The clonotype comes from a woman aged 18-29 years in good health. What was sequenced was CD4+ T cells sorted from blood. This rearrangement joins TRBV6-1 to TRBJ1-1; D call uncertain. This chain's CDR3 is CASSALANTEAFF. CDR3 coding DNA: TGTGCCAGCAGCGCCCTAGCGAACACTGAAGCTTTCTTT.